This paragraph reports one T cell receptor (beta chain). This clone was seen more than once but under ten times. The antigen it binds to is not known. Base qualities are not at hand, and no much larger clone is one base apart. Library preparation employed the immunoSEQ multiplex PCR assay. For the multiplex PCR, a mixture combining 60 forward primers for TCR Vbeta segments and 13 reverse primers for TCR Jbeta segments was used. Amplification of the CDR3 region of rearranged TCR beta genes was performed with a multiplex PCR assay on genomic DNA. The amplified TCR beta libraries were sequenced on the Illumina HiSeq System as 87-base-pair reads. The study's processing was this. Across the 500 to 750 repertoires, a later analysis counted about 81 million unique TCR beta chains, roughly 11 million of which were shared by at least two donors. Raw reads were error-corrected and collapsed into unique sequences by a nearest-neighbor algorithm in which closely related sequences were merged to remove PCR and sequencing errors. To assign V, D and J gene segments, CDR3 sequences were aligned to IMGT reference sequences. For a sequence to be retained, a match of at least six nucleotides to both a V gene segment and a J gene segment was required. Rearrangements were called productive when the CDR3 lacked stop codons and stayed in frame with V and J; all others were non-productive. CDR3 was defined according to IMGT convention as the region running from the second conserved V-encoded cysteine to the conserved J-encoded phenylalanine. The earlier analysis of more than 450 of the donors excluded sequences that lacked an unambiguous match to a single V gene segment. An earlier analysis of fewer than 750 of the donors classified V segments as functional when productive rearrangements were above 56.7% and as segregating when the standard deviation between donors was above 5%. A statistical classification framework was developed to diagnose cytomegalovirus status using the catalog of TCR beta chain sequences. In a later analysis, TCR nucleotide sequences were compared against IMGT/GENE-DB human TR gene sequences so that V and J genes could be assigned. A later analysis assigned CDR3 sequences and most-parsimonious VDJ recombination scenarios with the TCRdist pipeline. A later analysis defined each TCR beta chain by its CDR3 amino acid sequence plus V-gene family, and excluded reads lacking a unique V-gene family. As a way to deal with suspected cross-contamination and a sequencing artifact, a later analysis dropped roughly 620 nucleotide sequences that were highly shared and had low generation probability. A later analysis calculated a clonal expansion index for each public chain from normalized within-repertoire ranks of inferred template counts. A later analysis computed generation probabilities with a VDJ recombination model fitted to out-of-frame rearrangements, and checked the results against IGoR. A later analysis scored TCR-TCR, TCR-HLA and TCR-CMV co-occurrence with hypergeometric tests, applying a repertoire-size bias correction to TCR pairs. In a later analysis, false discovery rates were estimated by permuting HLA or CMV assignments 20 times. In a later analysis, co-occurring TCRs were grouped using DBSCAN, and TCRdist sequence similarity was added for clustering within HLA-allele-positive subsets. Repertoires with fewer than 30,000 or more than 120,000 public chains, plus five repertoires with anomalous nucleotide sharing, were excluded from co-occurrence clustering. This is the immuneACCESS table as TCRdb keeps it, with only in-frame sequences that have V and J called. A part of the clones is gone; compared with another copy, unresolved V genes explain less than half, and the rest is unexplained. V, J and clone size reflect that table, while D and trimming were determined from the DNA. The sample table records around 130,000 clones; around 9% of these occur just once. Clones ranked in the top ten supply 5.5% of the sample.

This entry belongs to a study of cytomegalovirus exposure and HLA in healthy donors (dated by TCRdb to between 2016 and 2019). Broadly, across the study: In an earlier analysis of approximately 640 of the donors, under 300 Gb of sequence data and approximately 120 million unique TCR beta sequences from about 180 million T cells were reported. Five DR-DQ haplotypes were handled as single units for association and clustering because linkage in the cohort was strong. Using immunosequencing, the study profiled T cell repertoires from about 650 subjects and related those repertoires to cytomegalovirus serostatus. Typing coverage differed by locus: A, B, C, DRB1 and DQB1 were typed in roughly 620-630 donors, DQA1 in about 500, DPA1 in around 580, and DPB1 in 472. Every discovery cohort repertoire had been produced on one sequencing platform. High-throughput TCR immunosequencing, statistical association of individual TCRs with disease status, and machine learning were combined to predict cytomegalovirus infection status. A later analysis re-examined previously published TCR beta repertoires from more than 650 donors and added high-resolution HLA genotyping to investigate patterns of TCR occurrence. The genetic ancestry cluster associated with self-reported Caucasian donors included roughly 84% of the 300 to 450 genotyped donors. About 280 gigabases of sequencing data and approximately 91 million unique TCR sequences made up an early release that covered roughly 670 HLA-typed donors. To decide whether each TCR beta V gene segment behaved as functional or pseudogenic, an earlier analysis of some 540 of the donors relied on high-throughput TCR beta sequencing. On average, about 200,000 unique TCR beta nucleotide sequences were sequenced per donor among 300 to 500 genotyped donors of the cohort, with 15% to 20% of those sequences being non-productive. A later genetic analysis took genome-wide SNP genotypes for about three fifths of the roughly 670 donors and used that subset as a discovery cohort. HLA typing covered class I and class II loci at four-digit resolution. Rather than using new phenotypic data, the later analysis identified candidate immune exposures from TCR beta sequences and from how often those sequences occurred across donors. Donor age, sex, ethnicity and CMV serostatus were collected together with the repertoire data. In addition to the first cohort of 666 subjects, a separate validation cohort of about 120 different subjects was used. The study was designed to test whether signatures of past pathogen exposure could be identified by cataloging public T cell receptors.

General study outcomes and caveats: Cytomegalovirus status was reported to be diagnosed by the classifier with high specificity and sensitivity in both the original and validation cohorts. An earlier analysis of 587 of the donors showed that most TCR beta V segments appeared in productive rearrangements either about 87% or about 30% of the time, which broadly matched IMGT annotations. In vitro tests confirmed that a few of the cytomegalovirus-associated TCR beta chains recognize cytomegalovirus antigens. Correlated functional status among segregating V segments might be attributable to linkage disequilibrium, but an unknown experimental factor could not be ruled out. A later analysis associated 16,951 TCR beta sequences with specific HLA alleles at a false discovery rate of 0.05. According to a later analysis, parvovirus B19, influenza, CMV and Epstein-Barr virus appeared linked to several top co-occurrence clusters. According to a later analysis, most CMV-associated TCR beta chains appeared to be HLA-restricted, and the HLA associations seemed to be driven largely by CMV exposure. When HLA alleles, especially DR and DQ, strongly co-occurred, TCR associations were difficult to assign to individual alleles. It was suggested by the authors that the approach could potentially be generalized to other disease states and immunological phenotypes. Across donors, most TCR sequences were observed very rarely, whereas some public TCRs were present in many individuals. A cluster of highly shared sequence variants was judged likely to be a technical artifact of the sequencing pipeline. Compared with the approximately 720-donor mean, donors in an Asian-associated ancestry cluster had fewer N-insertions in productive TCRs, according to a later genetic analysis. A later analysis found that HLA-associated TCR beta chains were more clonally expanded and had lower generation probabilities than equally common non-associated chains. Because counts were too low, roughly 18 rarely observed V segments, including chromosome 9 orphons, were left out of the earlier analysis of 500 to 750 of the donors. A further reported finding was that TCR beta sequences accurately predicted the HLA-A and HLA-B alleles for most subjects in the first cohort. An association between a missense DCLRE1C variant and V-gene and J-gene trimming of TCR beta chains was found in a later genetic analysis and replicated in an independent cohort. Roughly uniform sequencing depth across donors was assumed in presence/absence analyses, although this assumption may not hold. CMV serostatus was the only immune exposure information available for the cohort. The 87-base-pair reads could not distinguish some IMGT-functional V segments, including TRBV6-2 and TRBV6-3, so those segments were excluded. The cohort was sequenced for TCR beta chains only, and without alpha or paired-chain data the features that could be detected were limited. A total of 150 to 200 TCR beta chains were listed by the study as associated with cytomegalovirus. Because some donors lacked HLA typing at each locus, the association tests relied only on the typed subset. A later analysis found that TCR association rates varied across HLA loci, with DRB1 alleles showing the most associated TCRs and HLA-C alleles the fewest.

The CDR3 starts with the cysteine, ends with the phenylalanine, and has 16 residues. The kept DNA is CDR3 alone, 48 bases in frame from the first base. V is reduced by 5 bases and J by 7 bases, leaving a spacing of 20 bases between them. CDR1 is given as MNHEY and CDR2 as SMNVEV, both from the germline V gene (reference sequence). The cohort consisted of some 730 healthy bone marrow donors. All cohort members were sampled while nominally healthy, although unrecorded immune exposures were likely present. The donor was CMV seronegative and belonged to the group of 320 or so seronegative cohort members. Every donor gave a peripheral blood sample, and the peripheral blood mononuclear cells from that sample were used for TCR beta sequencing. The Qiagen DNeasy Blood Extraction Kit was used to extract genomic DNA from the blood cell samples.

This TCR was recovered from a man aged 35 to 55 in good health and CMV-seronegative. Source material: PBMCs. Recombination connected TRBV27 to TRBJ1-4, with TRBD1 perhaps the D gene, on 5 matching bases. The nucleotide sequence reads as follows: TGTGCCAGCAGTGCAATTACAGGAAGATTAAGTGAAAAACTGTTTTTT. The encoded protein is CASSAITGRLSEKLFF.